The 5 T cell receptor beta chains presented below share a single source sample, sequenced in a study of cytomegalovirus exposure and HLA in healthy donors. The PCR was carried out with 60 Vbeta primers and 13 Jbeta primers. Measured with immunoSEQ multiplex PCR; TCRdb has only the in-frame clones, and not every one. Its table lists 100,000 to 150,000 clones. Sequenced sample: PBMCs. These receptors originate from a man between 35 and 55 years old in good health and CMV-seronegative.

V gene TRBV30 combines with J gene TRBJ2-5; possible D gene TRBD1, 6 bases. This CDR3 has 14 amino acids. The germline V gene encodes CDR1 GTSNPN and CDR2 SVGIG (reference sequence). V was pared by 1 base and J by 4 bases, with 13 bases between. The CDR3 is CAWSGGTQIETQYF. The CDR3 coding sequence is TGTGCCTGGAGTGGAGGGACACAGATAGAGACCCAGTACTTC.

The J gene is TRBJ1-2, the V gene TRBV18, with 7 positions matching TRBD1. This CDR3 is built from 15 residues. V was clipped by 7 bases and J by 5 bases; unmatched bases: 13. Germline V gives CDR1 KGHSH, CDR2 LQKENI. CDR3: CASLPTGSVGYGYTF. As DNA, the CDR3 is TGTGCCAGCTTACCGACAGGGTCCGTGGGTTATGGCTACACCTTC.

The chain links TRBV11-2 to TRBJ2-7, with D perhaps TRBD2 (6 bases). Trimming cost V 3 bases and J 2 bases, with 11 bases left between them. Germline V gene sequence: CDR1 SGHAT, CDR2 FQNNGV. The CDR3 is 14 residues long. For the CDR3, the DNA is TGTGCCAGCAGCTTCTCTAGCGCTCCCTACGAGCAGTACTTC. This sequence encodes CASSFSSAPYEQYF.

The rearrangement uses TRBV13 and TRBJ1-2, with no clear D. CDR1 is PRHDT, CDR2 FYEKMQ, per germline (reference sequence). The V end lost 3 bases, the J end lost 8 bases, and 7 bases lay between the germline ends. The CDR3 is made up of 11 amino acids. The CDR3 DNA reads TGTGCCAGCAGCTTGGCGGGGGGCTACACCTTC. This codes for CASSLAGGYTF. The full variable domain, its missing parts supplied by reference TRBV13 and TRBJ1-2, is AAGVIQSPRHLIKEKRETATLKCYPIPRHDTVYWYQQGPGQDPQFLISFYEKMQSDKGSIPDRFSAQQFSDYHSELNMSSLELGDSALYFCASSLAGGYTFGSGTRLTVV.

The chain links TRBV2 to TRBJ1-2, with no clear D. This CDR3 has 14 amino acids. Germline CDR1 and CDR2: SNHLY and FYNNEI. Trimming stripped 4 bases from V and 0 bases from J, with 9 bases between. The chain's CDR3 is CASSAPRTNYGYTF. The CDR3 DNA sequence: TGTGCCAGCAGTGCTCCGCGGACTAACTATGGCTACACCTTC.